The next 25 T cell receptor beta chains were all read from a single sample in a study of blood T cells in healthy people across ages. Alongside a J-beta primer mix, a sample-barcoded 5' primer served in a second PCR lasting roughly 6 to 12 cycles. TCRdb reprocessed the 5' RACE reads with MiXCR, giving one entry per CDR3 protein. Counted here are about 1.7 million distinct CDR3 sequences, approximately 28% occurring once; the ten biggest clones make up 7.7%. Material for sequencing was blood. All receptors come from a woman under 40 in good health.

The chain has TRBV28 and TRBJ1-5, with D hard to call. From germline, CDR1 is MDHEN and CDR2 SYDVKM. The CDR3 is 13 residues long. V was trimmed by 10 bases and J by 5 bases, leaving 15 bases between them. CDR3 region: CAIDSARHQPQHF. The CDR3 nucleotides read TGTGCCATTGATTCGGCACGCCATCAGCCCCAGCATTTT.

Concerning this clonotype itself: The conserved phenylalanine or tryptophan normally closing the CDR3 is absent here, so this likely arose from a read error. CDR3 region: CASSVDPDSEKLFH. The CDR3, as DNA: TGTGCCAGCAGCGTTGACCCCGACAGCGAAAAACTGTTTCAT. The chain is built from TRBV9 and TRBJ1-4; weak D call: TRBD1 (5 bases). V lost 2 bases, J lost 8 bases, and 13 bases lay in between. Germline V gene sequence: CDR1 SGDLS, CDR2 YYNGEE. This CDR3 region has 14 residues.

Many counts were recorded for this clonotype. The chain combines TRBV4-1 with TRBJ2-6, with 11 bases identical to TRBD2. Germline V gene lookup returns CDR1 MGHRA and CDR2 YSYEKL. V gave up 2 bases and J gave up 2 bases; unmatched junction bases: 5. The CDR3 spans 18 residues. CDR3 sequence reads: CASSQTTSGGTGANVLTF. The CDR3 nucleotides are TGCGCCAGCAGCCAAACAACTAGCGGGGGTACTGGGGCCAACGTCCTGACTTTC.

The gene calls are TRBV5-5 and TRBJ2-5, with D unclear. The CDR3 has 11 residues. V lost 5 bases and J lost 11, with 13 bases in between. In germline, CDR1 is SGHKS, CDR2 YYEKEE (reference sequence). In DNA form, the CDR3 reads TGTGCCAGCAGGCTGAGTTACGGGCAGTACTTC. As protein: CASRLSYGQYF.

There are a few counts of this clonotype. V is TRBV7-2 and J is TRBJ1-1; perhaps TRBD1 as D (5 bases). Germline lookup yields CDR1 SGHTA and CDR2 FQGNSA. V was pared by 3 bases and J by 4 bases, with 15 bases between. This CDR3 has 15 amino acids. The CDR3 is CASSLGTWPGTEAFF. Written as DNA, the CDR3 is TGTGCCAGCAGCTTGGGGACCTGGCCGGGCACTGAAGCTTTCTTT.

A note on this clonotype: Just one base apart from a much larger clone, this may be a read error. The chain is built from TRBV7-2 and TRBJ1-1; D is perhaps TRBD1 (5 bases). V was shortened by 6 bases and J by 2 bases, with 13 bases between the two germline ends. This CDR3 is built from 14 residues. Germline V CDR1 and CDR2: SGHTA, FQGNSA. CDR3 loop: CASRPGPINTEAFF. In DNA, the CDR3 is TGTGCCAGCAGGCCGGGACCGATAAACACTGAAGCTTTCTTT.

The genes are TRBV30 and TRBJ1-2, with D uncertain. The CDR3 extends over 14 amino acids. CDR1 is GTSNPN, CDR2 SVGIG, per germline (reference sequence). V was cut by 2 bases and J by 8 bases, with 18 bases left in between. For the CDR3, the DNA is TGTGCCTGGAGTACCTCGTCCGTGGGAAGGGGCTACACCTTC. This codes for CAWSTSSVGRGYTF.

J is TRBJ2-7 and V is TRBV9; D may be TRBD1 or TRBD2 (6 bases each). Trimming took 3 bases from V and 3 from J, leaving 13 bases between them. CDR3 length equals 14 residues. In germline, CDR1 is SGDLS, CDR2 YYNGEE. In DNA, the CDR3 is TGTGCCAGCAGCGCGGGGGCGGAGGGCTACGAGCAGTACTTC. Its protein is CASSAGAEGYEQYF. The full variable domain, rest sourced from reference TRBV9 and TRBJ2-7, is DSGVTQTPKHLITATGQRVTLRCSPRSGDLSVYWYQQSLDQGLQFLIQYYNGEERAKGNILERFSAQQFPDLHSELNLSSLELGDSALYFCASSAGAEGYEQYFGPGTRLTVT.

This clonotype was seen a single time. V is TRBV20-1 and J is TRBJ1-1; the D is unclear. CDR3 size: 14 residues. Germline V lookup: CDR1 DFQATT, CDR2 SNEGSKA (reference sequence). Trimming left V 3 bases short and J 5 bases short, with 16 bases between. The CDR3 DNA follows: TGCAGTGCTAGTCGTGAAGGGTGTTCGACTGAAGCTTTCTTT. This gives the protein CSASREGCSTEAFF.

J is TRBJ2-1 and V is TRBV7-9; TRBD2 aligns across 9 bases. CDR1 is SEHNR, CDR2 FQNEAQ, per germline (reference sequence). The J segment lost 10 bases and the V segment lost 5 bases, leaving 12 bases of the junction unmatched. The CDR3 covers 15 residues. The CDR3 DNA reads as TGTGCCAGCAGCCGTAGCGGGAGAGGAGGGACCGAGCAGTTCTTC. Translated, it gives CASSRSGRGGTEQFF.

CDR3 DNA sequence: TGTGCCAGCTCACCAACAGGGCTAAATGAAAAACTGTTTTTT. Its translation: CASSPTGLNEKLFF. The genes are TRBV18 and TRBJ1-4, with a weak D call TRBD1 (6 bases). The ends were cut back, 2 bases at V and 5 bases at J, with 9 bases in the middle. The germline V gene has CDR1 KGHSH and CDR2 LQKENI. The CDR3 runs to 14 residues. The whole variable domain, filled in from reference TRBV18 and TRBJ1-4, reads NAGVMQNPRHLVRRRGQEARLRCSPMKGHSHVYWYRQLPEEGLKFMVYLQKENIIDESGMPKERFSAEFPKEGPSILRIQQVVRGDSAAYFCASSPTGLNEKLFFGSGTQLSVL.

This clonotype was detected a few times. The rearrangement links TRBV5-1 to TRBJ1-4; 7 bases fit TRBD1. Germline CDR1 SGHRS, CDR2 YFSETQ. The CDR3 length is 14 residues. J was trimmed by 8 bases and V by 3 bases; bases with no gene match: 7. The chain's CDR3 is CASSSGQDGEKLFF. Here the CDR3 DNA reads TGCGCCAGCAGCTCCGGACAGGATGGAGAAAAACTGTTTTTT.

The table lists this clonotype with many counts. The CDR3 sequence: CSVVTGETQYF. The CDR3 region has the DNA TGCAGCGTGGTGACAGGGGAGACCCAGTACTTC. The chain uses TRBV29-1 and TRBJ2-5, with 7 bases lining up with TRBD1. With 6 bases clipped from V and 5 bases from J, the junction kept 3 bases outside the gene matches. CDR3 length equals 11 residues. The germline V gene encodes CDR1 SQVTM and CDR2 ANQGSEA.

This clonotype is a singleton in its sample. The chain has TRBV30 and TRBJ2-3; TRBD2 matches 8 bases. CDR3 length: 13 residues. The germline CDR1 and CDR2 sequences are GTSNPN and SVGIG (reference sequence). J lost 5 bases, V lost 2 bases, and 3 bases had no gene match. The CDR3 protein is CAWSTLAGDTQYF. The DNA of the CDR3 is TGTGCCTGGAGTACCCTAGCGGGAGATACGCAGTATTTT.

V is TRBV2 and J is TRBJ1-3; D ambiguous. Germline CDR1 SNHLY, CDR2 FYNNEI. This CDR3 is 14 amino acids long. V was clipped by 5 bases and J by 0 bases, with 8 bases between them. The CDR3: CASSSQYSGNTIYF. CDR3 bases: TGTGCCAGCAGTTCCCAGTACTCTGGAAACACCATATATTTT.

The chain combines TRBV3-1 with TRBJ2-3; 10 bases are shared with TRBD2. The CDR3 is 18 amino acids. Germline loops: CDR1 LGHDT, CDR2 YNNKEL (reference sequence). The ends lost 1 base at V and 4 bases at J; junction bases unmatched: 11. CDR3 DNA sequence: TGTGCCAGCAGCCAAGGACGCCTAGCGGGAGTCGTCCCAGATACGCAGTATTTT. Translated: CASSQGRLAGVVPDTQYF.

Regarding this clonotype: A much larger clone lies one base from this, so it may be a read error. The CDR3 region is CASSSGQGTTNEKRFF. The DNA for the CDR3 is TGTGCCAGCAGCTCCGGACAGGGAACGACTAATGAAAAACGGTTTTTT. V is TRBV11-2 and J is TRBJ1-4; 8 bases are shared with TRBD1. This CDR3 comprises 16 residues. The germline gives CDR1 SGHAT, CDR2 FQNNGV.

The rearrangement uses TRBV10-3 and TRBJ2-7; possible D gene TRBD2, 5 bases. Germline CDR1 and CDR2: ENHRY and SYGVKD. The CDR3 runs 13 residues. Trimming stripped 5 bases from V and 2 bases from J, with 10 bases between. In DNA, the CDR3 is TGTGCCATCAGTTCGGCAGCGGCCTACGAGCAGTACTTC. This gives the protein CAISSAAAYEQYF.

This clonotype came up many times. For the CDR3, the DNA is TGCAGTGCTAGAGCCGAGAATGAGCAGTTCTTC. Protein product: CSARAENEQFF. The V gene is TRBV20-1, the J gene TRBJ2-1; D unclear. Germline V lookup: CDR1 DFQATT, CDR2 SNEGSKA (reference sequence). There are 11 residues in the CDR3. Trimming pared 1 base from V and 7 bases from J, leaving 5 bases between.

With respect to this clonotype: The junction and the germline gene differ at one end; a read error may be behind it. The rearrangement joins TRBV7-2 to TRBJ2-6; 7 bases match TRBD1. The CDR3 contains 16 residues. In germline, CDR1 is SGHTA, CDR2 FQGNSA. CDR3 DNA: TGTGCCAGCGGCTTAGACAGGGCTTCTGGGGCCAACGTCCTGACTTTC. This encodes CASGLDRASGANVLTF.

The genes are TRBV20-1 and TRBJ1-4, with TRBD1 matching over 12 bases. Looked up from germline, CDR1 is DFQATT and CDR2 is SNEGSKA (reference sequence). The CDR3 runs to 13 residues. The V gene end was trimmed by 3 bases and the J gene end by 13 bases; junction bases not matched to a gene: 6. The CDR3 coding sequence is TGCAGTGCTAGGGGACAGGGGGCCGTATTACTGTTTTTT. The encoded protein is CSARGQGAVLLFF.

This clonotype has just a few counts. The chain carries TRBV7-2 and TRBJ2-1, with 8 positions matching TRBD2. Trimming cost V 5 bases and J 9 bases; bases outside gene matches: 12. Germline V gene data show CDR1 as SGHTA and CDR2 as FQGNSA. The CDR3 covers 15 residues. The CDR3 DNA reads as TGTGCCAGCAGCGAGGGACAAGCGGGAGTTAGTGAGCAGTTCTTC. Amino acid sequence: CASSEGQAGVSEQFF.

This clonotype was counted only a few times. The chain is built from TRBV20-1 and TRBJ2-7, with no clear D. The CDR3 covers 14 residues. The V end was cut by 1 base, the J end by 0 bases, with 10 bases between. Per the germline V gene, CDR1 is DFQATT and CDR2 is SNEGSKA (reference sequence). CDR3 residues: CSARVKGSSYEQYF. In nucleotides, the CDR3 is TGCAGTGCTAGAGTAAAAGGGTCCTCCTACGAGCAGTACTTC.

There are many counts of this clonotype. The V gene is TRBV6-5, the J gene TRBJ2-7, with 12 bases that match TRBD1. The V segment lost 4 bases and the J segment 6 bases; nucleotides outside the gene matches: 7. The CDR3 contains 15 residues. CDR1 and CDR2 from the germline V gene are MNHEY and SVGAGI. The CDR3 DNA sequence: TGTGCCAGCAGTTCCCCCGGGACAGGGGGCGCCGAGCAGTACTTC. Translation: CASSSPGTGGAEQYF.

This clonotype was detected only a few times. V is TRBV12-3 or TRBV12-4 and J is TRBJ2-2; D call uncertain. V was cut by 6 bases and J by 5 bases, with 4 bases left in between. The CDR3 covers 11 residues. CDR3 loop: CASRYTGELFF. The CDR3 nucleotides are TGTGCCAGCAGGTATACCGGGGAGCTGTTTTTT.